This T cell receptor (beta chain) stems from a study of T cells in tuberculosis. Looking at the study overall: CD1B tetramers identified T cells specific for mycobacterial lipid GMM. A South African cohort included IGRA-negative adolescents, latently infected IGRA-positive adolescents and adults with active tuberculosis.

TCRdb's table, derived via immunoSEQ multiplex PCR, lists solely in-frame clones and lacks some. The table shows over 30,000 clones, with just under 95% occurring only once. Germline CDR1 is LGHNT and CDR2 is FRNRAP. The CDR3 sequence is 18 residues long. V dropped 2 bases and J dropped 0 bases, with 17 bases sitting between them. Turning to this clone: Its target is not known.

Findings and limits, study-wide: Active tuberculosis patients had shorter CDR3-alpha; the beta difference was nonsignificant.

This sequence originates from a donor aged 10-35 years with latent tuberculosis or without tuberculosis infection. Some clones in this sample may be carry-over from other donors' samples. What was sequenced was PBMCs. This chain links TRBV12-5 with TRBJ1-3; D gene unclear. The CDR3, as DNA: TGTGCTAGTGGTTTGAAAACGGTCCAGACTTACTCTGGAAACACCATATATTTT. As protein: CASGLKTVQTYSGNTIYF.